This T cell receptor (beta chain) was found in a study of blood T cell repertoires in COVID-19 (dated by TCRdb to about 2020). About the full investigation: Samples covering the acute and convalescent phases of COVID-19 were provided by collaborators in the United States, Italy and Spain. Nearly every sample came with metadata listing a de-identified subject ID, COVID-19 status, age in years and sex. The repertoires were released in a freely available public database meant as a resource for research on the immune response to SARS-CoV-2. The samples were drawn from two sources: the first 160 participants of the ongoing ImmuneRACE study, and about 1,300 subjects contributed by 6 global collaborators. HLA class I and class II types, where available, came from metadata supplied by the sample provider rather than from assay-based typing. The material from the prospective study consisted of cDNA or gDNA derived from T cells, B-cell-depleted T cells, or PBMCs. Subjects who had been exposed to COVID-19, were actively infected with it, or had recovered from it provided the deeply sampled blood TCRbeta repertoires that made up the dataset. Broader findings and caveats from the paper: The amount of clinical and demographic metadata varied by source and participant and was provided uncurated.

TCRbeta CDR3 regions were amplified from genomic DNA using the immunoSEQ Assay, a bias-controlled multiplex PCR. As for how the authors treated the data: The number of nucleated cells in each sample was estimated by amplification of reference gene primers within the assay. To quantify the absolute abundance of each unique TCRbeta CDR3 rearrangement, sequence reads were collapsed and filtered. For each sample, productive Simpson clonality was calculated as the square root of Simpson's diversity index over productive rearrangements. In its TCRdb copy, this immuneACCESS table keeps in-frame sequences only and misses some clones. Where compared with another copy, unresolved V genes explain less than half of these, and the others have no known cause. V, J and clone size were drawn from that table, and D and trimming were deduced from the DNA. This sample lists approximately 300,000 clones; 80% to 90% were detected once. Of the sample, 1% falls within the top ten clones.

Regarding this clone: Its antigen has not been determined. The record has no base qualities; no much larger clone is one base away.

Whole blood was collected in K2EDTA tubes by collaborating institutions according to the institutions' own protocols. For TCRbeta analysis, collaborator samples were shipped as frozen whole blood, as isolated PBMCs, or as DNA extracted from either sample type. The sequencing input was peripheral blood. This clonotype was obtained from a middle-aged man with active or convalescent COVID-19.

The CDR3 reads as follows: CASSGQFNQPQHF. The sequenced DNA is TGTGCCAGCAGTGGACAGTTTAATCAGCCCCAGCATTTT. This receptor chain uses TRBV28 and TRBJ1-5, and TRBD1 may be the D gene, going by 6 matching bases. Reading the germline V gene gives CDR1 MDHEN and CDR2 SYDVKM. Spanning cysteine to phenylalanine, the CDR3 consists of 13 amino acids. Solely the CDR3 DNA is kept, with 39 bases framed from the first base. V sheds 5 bases and J sheds 4 bases, leaving 9 bases between their ends. The reference TRBV28 and TRBJ1-5 proteins fill in what lies around the CDR3, so the full variable domain reads DVKVTQSSRYLVKRTGEKVFLECVQDMDHENMFWYRQDPGLGLRLIYFSYDVKMKEKGDIPEGYSVSREKKERFSLILESASTNQTSMYLCASSGQFNQPQHFGDGTRLSIL.